Sequencing of this T cell receptor (beta chain) was carried out in a study of control samples from healthy donors and cancer patients. There are 13 residues in the CDR3. Deletions cut 7 bases from V and 1 base from J, with 10 bases between. Germline CDR1 is SQVTM and CDR2 is ANQGSEA. Measured with immunoSEQ multiplex PCR; TCRdb has only the in-frame clones, and not every one. Among about 110,000 clones, more than 85% were seen once, and the ten largest hold less than 9.5%. Sequencing input: blood. This TCR came from a woman in her late teens or twenties in good health. The rearrangement joins TRBV29-1 to TRBJ2-2; D uncertain. The CDR3 nucleotides are TGCAGCGGGGTTAAGGGGAACACCGGGGAGCTGTTTTTT. Its protein product is CSGVKGNTGELFF.